The clone carrying this TCR beta chain was seen repeatedly, ten times or more. These data belong to a study of T-cell reconstitution after alpha-beta-depleted transplantation in children. The V end lost 7 bases, the J end lost 0 bases, and 12 bases lay between the germline ends. The length of the CDR3 is 13 residues. The germline V gene has CDR1 SQVTM and CDR2 ANQGSEA. Using unique molecular identifiers, the investigators prepared the TCRbeta library. TCRdb redid the calling of the PCR reads with MiXCR, one entry per CDR3 protein. The sample contains 200,000 to 250,000 distinct CDR3 sequences, roughly 8.2% of which appear only once.

The sample in question was PBMCs, mostly from graft donor cells, obtained 180 days after TCRalphabeta/CD19-depleted stem cell transplant. V is TRBV29-1 and J is TRBJ1-1; a weak D match, TRBD1 (6 bases). The sequence came from a male patient aged 5 to 17 who had a stem cell transplant for acute lymphoblastic leukemia, so the T cells may come from the graft donor. In DNA form, the CDR3 reads TGCAGCGCTTCCGGACAGATGAACACTGAAGCTTTCTTT. Amino acids: CSASGQMNTEAFF.